The 29 T cell receptor beta chains below were found in one sample sequenced in a study of blood T cells in healthy people across ages. It was with a sample-barcoded 5' primer and a J-beta primer mix that a second PCR of roughly 6 to 11 cycles was run. TCRdb re-analysed the 5' RACE reads in MiXCR, keeping a single row per CDR3 protein. The sample has about 1.8 million distinct CDR3 sequences, around half seen once. The sample consisted of blood. The source is a woman aged 40 to 55 in good health.

The chain uses TRBV3-1 and TRBJ1-5; D ambiguous. Trimming stripped 2 bases from V and 7 bases from J, with 9 bases between. CDR3 length: 13 amino acids. The germline V gene encodes CDR1 LGHDT and CDR2 YNNKEL (reference sequence). CDR3 in amino acids: CASSQTRHQPQHF. The CDR3 bases are TGTGCCAGCAGCCAAACCAGACACCAGCCCCAGCATTTT.

The rearrangement uses TRBV20-1 and TRBJ2-1; no definite D call. With 7 bases removed from V and 5 bases from J, the gap between germline ends came to 15 bases. This CDR3 region has 13 residues. Germline values: CDR1 DFQATT, CDR2 SNEGSKA (reference sequence). The CDR3 DNA reads TGCAGTGGCCGTTGGGGATTTAACAATGAGCAGTTCTTC. This translates into CSGRWGFNNEQFF.

This rearrangement joins TRBV3-1 to TRBJ2-7; no clear D. The CDR3 length is 13 residues. Trimming removed 1 base from V and 4 bases from J, with 8 bases in between. Per germline, CDR1 LGHDT and CDR2 YNNKEL (reference sequence). The CDR3 reads CASSQASFYEQYF. In DNA, the CDR3 is TGTGCCAGCAGCCAAGCGTCCTTTTACGAGCAGTACTTC.

This clonotype was detected many times. The chain is built from TRBV7-2 and TRBJ2-5, with D perhaps matching TRBD1 or TRBD2 (6 bases each). Germline-derived CDR1 and CDR2 are SGHTA and FQGNSA. The CDR3 consists of 17 residues. V dropped 5 bases and J dropped 5 bases, with 24 bases sitting between them. The CDR3 DNA is TGTGCCAGCAGCATCATAGGGGCTGGAACAGGGAGGGAGACCCAGTACTTC. As protein: CASSIIGAGTGRETQYF.

The rearrangement joins TRBV6-1 to TRBJ2-7; 8 bases align to TRBD1. This CDR3 has 12 residues. Losses at the gene ends were 7 bases for V and 6 bases for J; bases not matched to a gene: 5. Germline CDR1 is MNHNS and CDR2 is SASEGT. The CDR3: CASNLDRGEQYF. The CDR3 DNA is TGTGCCAGCAACCTAGACAGGGGCGAGCAGTACTTC.

The chain joins TRBV5-1 to TRBJ2-1, with D perhaps matching TRBD1 or TRBD2 (6 bases each). V shed 3 bases and J shed 9 bases, with 16 bases lying between them. From germline, CDR1 is SGHRS and CDR2 YFSETQ. There are 14 residues in the CDR3. CDR3 sequence (DNA): TGCGCCAGCAGCTCGCGTGGGGGGCAGGTTGAGCAGTTCTTC. It translates to CASSSRGGQVEQFF.

CDR3 residues: CASRSELNTEAFF. In DNA form, the CDR3 reads TGCGCCAGCAGGAGTGAGTTGAACACTGAAGCTTTCTTT. This chain links TRBV5-1 with TRBJ1-1; no reliable D call. CDR3 length equals 13 residues. V was clipped by 5 bases and J by 0 bases, with 8 bases between them. Germline assignment: CDR1 SGHRS and CDR2 YFSETQ.

The genes are TRBV5-1 and TRBJ2-5; 10 bases line up with TRBD2. Germline CDR1 and CDR2: SGHRS and YFSETQ. V was clipped by 4 bases and J by 5 bases; unmatched bases: 11. There are 16 residues in the CDR3. CDR3 sequence: CASSLGLAAREETQYF. CDR3 nucleotides: TGCGCCAGCAGCCTCGGACTAGCGGCCCGCGAGGAGACCCAGTACTTC.

This chain uses TRBV10-3 with TRBJ2-5, with 7 positions matching TRBD1. The CDR3 length is 13 residues. V was clipped by 6 bases and J by 5 bases; unmatched bases: 6. Germline lookup yields CDR1 ENHRY and CDR2 SYGVKD. The CDR3 here is CAIRNRGGETQYF. In DNA, the CDR3 is TGTGCCATCAGGAACAGGGGCGGGGAGACCCAGTACTTC.

The rearrangement uses TRBV7-2 and TRBJ1-4; maybe TRBD1 (5 bases). The CDR3 covers 14 residues. Germline loops: CDR1 SGHTA, CDR2 FQGNSA. V gave up 5 bases and J gave up 8 bases, with 15 bases separating them. This chain's CDR3 is CASSPRRGWEKLFF. CDR3 DNA sequence: TGTGCCAGCAGCCCGCGACGGGGCTGGGAAAAACTGTTTTTT.

The chain combines TRBV7-2 with TRBJ2-1; D unclear. With 3 bases removed from V and 7 bases from J, the gap between germline ends came to 13 bases. The length of the CDR3 is 14 residues. Germline loops: CDR1 SGHTA, CDR2 FQGNSA. CDR3 residues: CASSLNPILNEQFF. The CDR3 region has the DNA TGTGCCAGCAGCTTGAACCCTATCCTAAATGAGCAGTTCTTC. Based on the CDR3 plus reference TRBV7-2 and TRBJ2-1, the full variable domain is GAGVSQSPSNKVTEKGKDVELRCDPISGHTALYWYRQSLGQGLEFLIYFQGNSAPDKSGLPSDRFSAERTGGSVSTLTIQRTQQEDSAVYLCASSLNPILNEQFFGPGTRLTVL.

This clonotype was picked up a small number of times. CDR3 sequence reads: CASSQETGYSYEQYF. CDR3 bases: TGTGCCAGCAGTCAAGAGACAGGTTACTCCTACGAGCAGTACTTC. The chain carries TRBV6-2 or TRBV6-3 and TRBJ2-7, with D perhaps matching TRBD1 (6 bases). Germline V gives CDR1 MNHEY, CDR2 SVGEGT. With 5 bases removed from V and 0 bases from J, the gap between germline ends came to 14 bases. This CDR3 has 15 amino acids.

The chain uses TRBV20-1 and TRBJ2-5; no clear D gene. The CDR3 totals 17 residues. From germline, CDR1 is DFQATT and CDR2 SNEGSKA (reference sequence). V shed 0 bases and J shed 0 bases, with 17 bases lying between them. The CDR3 sequence is CSARDVVEHLYQETQYF. The DNA of the CDR3 is TGCAGTGCTAGAGATGTGGTGGAGCACTTGTACCAAGAGACCCAGTACTTC.

This clonotype was detected only a few times. The chain combines TRBV20-1 with TRBJ1-4; D may be TRBD1 (5 bases). The germline V and J ends were trimmed by 6 bases and 8 bases, with 19 bases remaining between them. CDR3 length: 14 amino acids. CDR1 DFQATT and CDR2 SNEGSKA come from the germline V gene (reference sequence). In DNA, the CDR3 is TGCAGTGCACCCACGGACACGCTTGGGGAAAAACTGTTTTTT. Translated, it gives CSAPTDTLGEKLFF.

CDR3 sequence: CASRGIPGGPRDTQYF. CDR3 nucleotide sequence: TGCGCCAGCAGAGGGATTCCGGGGGGGCCGAGGGATACGCAGTATTTT. The V gene is TRBV5-1, the J gene TRBJ2-3; TRBD2 matches 8 bases. The CDR3 runs to 16 residues. V lost 5 bases, J lost 6 bases, and 14 bases stayed unmatched. Germline V CDR1 and CDR2: SGHRS, YFSETQ.

In this sample, this clonotype turned up a few times. V is TRBV5-1 and J is TRBJ2-3; D gene unclear. Trimming stripped 4 bases from V and 6 bases from J, with 12 bases between. CDR1 is SGHRS, CDR2 YFSETQ, per germline. CDR3 length: 13 amino acids. In DNA, the CDR3 is TGCGCCAGCAGCCCGGAAGAGCGTGATACGCAGTATTTT. Translation: CASSPEERDTQYF.

The chain couples TRBV6-2 or TRBV6-3 to TRBJ2-4; D uncertain. Germline assignment: CDR1 MNHEY and CDR2 SVGEGT. This CDR3 is built from 11 residues. Deletions cut 8 bases from V and 2 bases from J, with 4 bases between. The CDR3 loop is CASQTKNIQYF. The CDR3 region has the DNA TGTGCCAGCCAGACCAAAAACATTCAGTACTTC.

In this sample, this clonotype turned up a few times. This chain joins TRBV20-1 and TRBJ2-5, with 8 nucleotides matching TRBD2. The CDR3 consists of 16 residues. V was pared by 6 bases and J by 9 bases, with 21 bases of the junction left unmatched. Germline CDR1 is DFQATT and CDR2 is SNEGSKA (reference sequence). CDR3 DNA: TGCAGTGCCACACTAGCAGTATTAGCGGGACCAGGAGCCCAGTACTTC. As protein: CSATLAVLAGPGAQYF.

This chain joins TRBV4-2 and TRBJ2-1, with TRBD2 matching over 11 bases. This CDR3 spans 17 amino acids. The J segment lost 7 bases and the V segment lost 0 bases, leaving 8 bases of the junction unmatched. Germline CDR1 and CDR2: LGHNA and YNFKEQ. CDR3 coding DNA: TGTGCCAGCAGCCAAGAGGCGACTAGCGGGGAGGAGAATGAGCAGTTCTTC. The encoded protein is CASSQEATSGEENEQFF.

This clonotype was observed a few times. The chain is built from TRBV6-5 and TRBJ2-7, with 9 bases that match TRBD1. V shed 5 bases, J shed 6 bases, and the junction held 5 bases outside the gene matches. Germline V gives CDR1 MNHEY, CDR2 SVGAGI. The CDR3 contains 13 residues. The CDR3 sequence is CASSDRGTSEQYF. In DNA form, the CDR3 reads TGTGCCAGCAGTGACAGGGGGACCTCCGAGCAGTACTTC.

The chain has TRBV29-1 and TRBJ2-5; D ambiguous. CDR3 size: 12 residues. The V gene lost 7 bases and the J gene lost 0 bases, with 9 bases spanning the gap. From germline, CDR1 is SQVTM and CDR2 ANQGSEA. The CDR3 loop is CSARKYQETQYF. DNA of the CDR3: TGCAGCGCCCGCAAGTACCAAGAGACCCAGTACTTC.

The genes are TRBV29-1 and TRBJ1-1; 9 positions agree with TRBD1. V was pared by 6 bases and J by 4 bases, with 3 bases of the junction left unmatched. Germline V gives CDR1 SQVTM, CDR2 ANQGSEA. The CDR3 runs 12 residues. CDR3 in amino acids: CSVVTGGTEAFF. CDR3 nucleotides: TGCAGCGTCGTGACAGGGGGCACTGAAGCTTTCTTT. The variable domain in full, completed from reference TRBV29-1 and TRBJ1-1, reads SAVISQKPSRDICQRGTSLTIQCQVDSQVTMMFWYRQQPGQSLTLIATANQGSEATYESGFVIDKFPISRPNLTFSTLTVSNMSPEDSSIYLCSVVTGGTEAFFGQGTRLTVV.

This clonotype has more than one count but fewer than ten. This chain links TRBV5-1 with TRBJ2-5; 7 nucleotides agree with TRBD1. The germline gives CDR1 SGHRS, CDR2 YFSETQ. There are 13 residues in the CDR3. Unmatched junction bases numbered 3, after V lost 2 bases and J lost 5 bases. The CDR3 DNA reads as TGCGCCAGCAGCTTTCAGGACAGGGAGACCCAGTACTTC. This gives the protein CASSFQDRETQYF.

The chain employs TRBV20-1 and TRBJ2-3; 10 bases fit TRBD2. With 0 bases clipped from V and 5 bases from J, the junction kept 8 bases outside the gene matches. The CDR3 runs to 16 residues. Germline V gene data show CDR1 as DFQATT and CDR2 as SNEGSKA (reference sequence). DNA for the CDR3: TGCAGTGCTAGAGAAGAAGCGGGGGGGCAAGAAGATACGCAGTATTTT. Its translation: CSAREEAGGQEDTQYF.

This clonotype was seen more than once but under ten times. J is TRBJ1-6 and V is TRBV27, with a tentative D call TRBD1 (6 bases). CDR1 and CDR2 (germline): MNHEY, SMNVEV (reference sequence). This CDR3 is built from 14 residues. V gave up 6 bases and J gave up 8 bases, with 14 bases separating them. CDR3 DNA: TGTGCCAGCAGGCCAGGAGACAGGCATTCACCCCTCCACTTT. This sequence encodes CASRPGDRHSPLHF.

This clonotype appeared a single time. The gene calls are TRBV29-1 and TRBJ1-1; D is undetermined. V was clipped by 5 bases and J by 0 bases, with 10 bases between them. The length of the CDR3 is 13 residues. Germline V CDR1 and CDR2: SQVTM, ANQGSEA. Here the CDR3 DNA reads TGCAGCGTTCGGGCGGACCTGAACACTGAAGCTTTCTTT. This sequence encodes CSVRADLNTEAFF.

This chain links TRBV27 with TRBJ1-5; D unresolved. Germline assignment: CDR1 MNHEY and CDR2 SMNVEV (reference sequence). This CDR3 has 15 amino acids. V lost 8 bases, J lost 0 bases, and 14 bases lay in between. The CDR3: CASQRGPTSNQPQHF. As DNA, the CDR3 is TGTGCCAGCCAGAGAGGCCCGACTAGCAATCAGCCCCAGCATTTT.

The gene calls are TRBV6-5 and TRBJ2-6, with D perhaps TRBD1 (6 bases). Germline V gene sequence: CDR1 MNHEY, CDR2 SVGAGI. V was pared by 6 bases and J by 4 bases, with 13 bases between. This CDR3 spans 15 amino acids. CDR3 in amino acids: CASSQGFWGANVLTF. The CDR3 nucleotides read TGTGCCAGCAGCCAGGGGTTCTGGGGGGCCAACGTCCTGACTTTC.

The chain combines TRBV5-1 with TRBJ2-1; D is perhaps TRBD1 or TRBD2 (5 bases each). Germline values: CDR1 SGHRS, CDR2 YFSETQ. CDR3 length: 15 residues. Trimming took off 0 bases at V and 13 bases at J, with 20 bases between the two ends. CDR3: CASSLGGDLQRNQFF. The CDR3 region has the DNA TGCGCCAGCAGCTTGGGAGGGGATCTCCAAAGGAACCAGTTCTTC.